This T cell receptor beta chain was sequenced for a study of cytomegalovirus exposure and HLA in healthy donors. As regards this clone: The antigen is undetermined.

Overall study results and limits: A highly shared variant cluster was judged a likely technical artifact.

It was with 60 Vbeta and 13 Jbeta primers that the PCR ran. Data came from immunoSEQ multiplex PCR; TCRdb stores just in-frame clones and leaves some out. The repertoire has roughly 190,000 clones, less than 85% of them found once; the top ten carry about 5%. Trimming at V came to 0 bases and at J to 5 bases, leaving 9 bases not matched to a gene. The CDR3 covers 17 residues. The germline CDR1 and CDR2 sequences are LGHNA and YSLEER. The specimen was PBMCs. This receptor was identified in a man aged 25-40 years in good health and CMV-seropositive. This chain links TRBV4-3 with TRBJ2-5, with TRBD2 identical over 10 bases. The CDR3 nucleotides are TGCGCCAGCAGCCAAGATCTGTCACTAGCGGGAAGGGAGACCCAGTACTTC. It translates to CASSQDLSLAGRETQYF.